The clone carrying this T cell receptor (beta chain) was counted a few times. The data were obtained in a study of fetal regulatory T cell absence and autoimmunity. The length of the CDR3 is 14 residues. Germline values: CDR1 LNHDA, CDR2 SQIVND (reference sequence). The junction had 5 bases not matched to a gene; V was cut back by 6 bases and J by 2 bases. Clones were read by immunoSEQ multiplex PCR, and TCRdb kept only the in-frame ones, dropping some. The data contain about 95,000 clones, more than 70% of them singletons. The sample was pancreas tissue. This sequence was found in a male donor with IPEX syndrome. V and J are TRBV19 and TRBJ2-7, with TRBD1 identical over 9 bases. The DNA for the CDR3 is TGTGCCAGTAGCCCGACAGGGGGAACCTACGAGCAGTACTTC. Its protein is CASSPTGGTYEQYF.